A selection of T cell receptor beta chains follows, all from one sample in a study of blood T cells in healthy people across ages. TCRdb reanalysed the 5' RACE reads using MiXCR and keeps one entry per CDR3 protein. The sample shows about 540,000 distinct CDR3 sequences, nearly 25% of them seen only once. These data also featured in a second study, about T cells of mothers and their children.

Sequencing used blood. The receptors stem from a boy between 10 and 17 years old in good health. CDR3s include the opening cysteine and the closing phenylalanine or tryptophan. Fields, in order: clone size, V gene, J gene, D gene, CDR3 DNA, CDR3 protein. The D gene is left open where the match is weak. Clone size is given for some rows only: seen once, a few or many times, or a class if the clone is expanded.

size: .; V: TRBV29-1; J: TRBJ2-1; D: TRBD1; DNA: TGCAGCGTTGAAGTTTATTTGGGGACAGCGAACCCCAATGAGCAGTTCTTC; CDR3: CSVEVYLGTANPNEQFF
size: .; V: TRBV11-2; J: TRBJ2-7; D: TRBD2; DNA: TGTGCCAGCAGCTTAGATTATGGGACTAGGGGCTACGAGCAGTACTTC; CDR3: CASSLDYGTRGYEQYF
size: many; V: TRBV9; J: TRBJ1-2; D: .; DNA: TGTGCCAGCAGCGGAGTACGACGGACAGCCCCCGGCTATGGCTACACCTTC; CDR3: CASSGVRRTAPGYGYTF
size: few; V: TRBV20-1; J: TRBJ1-1; D: TRBD1; DNA: TGCAGTGCTAGAGACGACAGGGGACTCATGAACACTGAAGCTTTCTTT; CDR3: CSARDDRGLMNTEAFF
size: few; V: TRBV28; J: TRBJ1-6; D: .; DNA: TGTGCCAGCCGGGCCCTCCTGGGCAATTCACCCCTCCACTTT; CDR3: CASRALLGNSPLHF
size: few; V: TRBV14; J: TRBJ2-5; D: .; DNA: TGTGCCAGCAGCGGAGGGGGGATAAGTCGGTACTTC; CDR3: CASSGGGISRYF
size: few; V: TRBV7-6; J: TRBJ2-1; D: TRBD2; DNA: TGTGCCAGCAGCTTAGAAGGCGGGAGGGCCTACAATGAGCAGTTCTTC; CDR3: CASSLEGGRAYNEQFF
size: few; V: TRBV27; J: TRBJ2-2; D: .; DNA: TGTGCCAGCAGCACTAACACCGGGGAGCTGTTTTTT; CDR3: CASSTNTGELFF
size: once; V: TRBV5-6; J: TRBJ2-5; D: .; DNA: TGTGCCAGCAGCACCCCGACCAGCGGGGAGACCCAGTACTTC; CDR3: CASSTPTSGETQYF
size: .; V: TRBV28; J: TRBJ2-1; D: .; DNA: TGTGCCAGCAGTTTATTCGGGACCTACAATGAGCAGTTCTTC; CDR3: CASSLFGTYNEQFF
size: .; V: TRBV2; J: TRBJ2-1; D: .; DNA: TGTGCCAGCAGTTTTTATAAGGGGCAGTTCTTC; CDR3: CASSFYKGQFF
size: many; V: TRBV28; J: TRBJ1-4; D: .; DNA: TGTGCCAGCAGTTTGCGGGGAAGGAATGAAAAACTGTTTTTT; CDR3: CASSLRGRNEKLFF
size: .; V: TRBV28; J: TRBJ2-7; D: .; DNA: TGTGCCAGCGGAGCCCCCCGCGGGAAATACGAGCAGTACTTC; CDR3: CASGAPRGKYEQYF
size: .; V: TRBV5-4; J: TRBJ2-1; D: TRBD2; DNA: TGTGCCAGCAGCTTGGTGGCTAGCGGGGGAGGTAATGAGCAGTTCTTC; CDR3: CASSLVASGGGNEQFF
size: .; V: TRBV2; J: TRBJ2-1; D: TRBD2; DNA: TGTGCCAGCAAAAGCGGGGGGGCCGGTAATGAGCAGTTCTTC; CDR3: CASKSGGAGNEQFF
size: .; V: TRBV29-1; J: TRBJ2-5; D: TRBD1; DNA: TGCAGCGCTGTGACGACAGGGTCGGAGACCCAGTACTTC; CDR3: CSAVTTGSETQYF
size: few; V: TRBV27; J: TRBJ1-4; D: .; DNA: TGTGCCAGCACCCCCAGATACGCAACTAATGAAAAACTGTTTTTT; CDR3: CASTPRYATNEKLFF
size: .; V: TRBV6-2/TRBV6-3; J: TRBJ2-5; D: TRBD1; DNA: TGTGCCAGCAGCCGCCGGGACAGAGACCAAGAGACCCAGTACTTC; CDR3: CASSRRDRDQETQYF
size: .; V: TRBV27; J: TRBJ2-7; D: .; DNA: TGTGCCAGCAGTTTATCTCCGGGCCCGGGATCCTACGAGCAGTACTTC; CDR3: CASSLSPGPGSYEQYF
size: .; V: TRBV5-1; J: TRBJ2-1; D: .; DNA: TGCGCCAGCAGCTTAGATGGGGATCTCAAGCAGTTCTTC; CDR3: CASSLDGDLKQFF
size: many; V: TRBV10-3; J: TRBJ2-7; D: TRBD1; DNA: TGTGCCATCAGTGAGCAACCAGTCCGTTCAGGGGGCGCCCACGAGCAGTACTTC; CDR3: CAISEQPVRSGGAHEQYF
size: few; V: TRBV11-2; J: TRBJ2-7; D: .; DNA: TGTGCCAGCAGCGTTACCGGGACCGTACATGCTCGAGGGCAGTACTTC; CDR3: CASSVTGTVHARGQYF
size: .; V: TRBV5-1; J: TRBJ2-5; D: .; DNA: TGCGCCAGCAGCTTTAAGGGAGAGACCCAGTACTTC; CDR3: CASSFKGETQYF
size: few; V: TRBV20-1; J: TRBJ2-1; D: .; DNA: TGCAGTGCTAGATCGGCTAGCGTCAATGAGCAGTTCTTC; CDR3: CSARSASVNEQFF
size: .; V: TRBV11-2; J: TRBJ2-1; D: .; DNA: TGTGCCAGCAGCTTAGGCTTACTTGACAATGAGCAGTTCTTC; CDR3: CASSLGLLDNEQFF
size: .; V: TRBV29-1; J: TRBJ1-1; D: .; DNA: TGCAGCGTTGTGGATGGGGTGAACACTGAAGCTTTCTTT; CDR3: CSVVDGVNTEAFF
size: .; V: TRBV7-2; J: TRBJ1-3; D: .; DNA: TGTGCCAGCAGCCCAGGACGGTATTCTGGAAACACCATATATTTT; CDR3: CASSPGRYSGNTIYF
size: many; V: TRBV6-4; J: TRBJ2-1; D: .; DNA: TGTGCCAGCAGTGACGAGGGCTCCTACAATGAGCAGTTCTTC; CDR3: CASSDEGSYNEQFF
size: few; V: TRBV5-6; J: TRBJ2-4; D: .; DNA: TGTGCCAGCAGCCTAGGGACGGAAAACATTCAGTACTTC; CDR3: CASSLGTENIQYF